The 19 T cell receptor beta chains below come from one sample, sequenced in a study of T cell repertoires in cytomegalovirus infection. One entry per CDR3 protein, called by TCRdb with MiXCR from the reads. The sample holds fewer than 200,000 distinct CDR3 sequences, roughly 19% seen once. The source material was PBMCs. Source of these receptors: a human donor in good health (CMV status not recorded). Some clones in this sample may be carry-over from other donors' samples.

This clonotype has ten or more counts. V usage is TRBV6-2 or TRBV6-3 and J usage is TRBJ1-5, with 7 bases that match TRBD1. With 4 bases clipped from V and 4 bases from J, the junction kept 7 bases outside the gene matches. Germline lookup yields CDR1 MNHEY and CDR2 SVGEGT. CDR3 length equals 15 residues. The CDR3 loop is CASSSSDRVNQPQHF. The CDR3 nucleotides read TGTGCCAGCAGTTCTTCCGACAGGGTAAATCAGCCCCAGCATTTT.

This clonotype was picked up many times. The V call is TRBV7-2, the J call TRBJ1-6, with TRBD1 matching over 8 bases. CDR3 length: 15 amino acids. V dropped 5 bases and J dropped 5; count of bases not matched to a gene: 5. Per the germline V gene, CDR1 is SGHTA and CDR2 is FQGNSA. In DNA form, the CDR3 reads TGTGCCAGCAGCCCCCGACAGGGGAATAATTCACCCCTCCACTTT. Its translation: CASSPRQGNNSPLHF.

This clonotype was counted a few times. This chain joins TRBV19 and TRBJ2-1, with 10 positions matching TRBD1. CDR1 and CDR2 from the germline V gene are LNHDA and SQIVND (reference sequence). V dropped 10 bases and J dropped 6; count of bases not matched to a gene: 6. The CDR3 has 13 residues. In DNA, the CDR3 is TGTGCCACCAGACAGGGGGCGGCCAATGAGCAGTTCTTC. Translated, it gives CATRQGAANEQFF.

Only a few counts were recorded for this clonotype. The chain is built from TRBV28 and TRBJ2-7; no reliable D call. CDR1 is MDHEN, CDR2 SYDVKM, per germline. The CDR3 loop spans 12 amino acids. Trimming removed 5 bases at V and 5 bases at J, with 10 bases between. Written as DNA, the CDR3 is TGTGCCAGCAGTAGGAGATTACACGAGCAGTACTTC. This codes for CASSRRLHEQYF.

This clonotype has just one count. The chain joins TRBV24-1 to TRBJ2-2, with 14 positions matching TRBD2. Germline V CDR1 and CDR2: KGHDR, SFDVKD. The CDR3 covers 18 residues. The junction had 3 bases not matched to a gene; V was cut back by 4 bases and J by 0 bases. The CDR3 sequence is CATSETSGRGSNTGELFF. The CDR3 DNA reads as TGTGCCACCAGTGAGACTAGCGGGAGGGGATCGAACACCGGGGAGCTGTTTTTT.

This clonotype was counted a few times. This sequence joins TRBV4-1 and TRBJ2-1; 8 bases map to TRBD2. J lost 6 bases, V lost 4 bases, and 5 bases had no gene match. The CDR3 runs 14 residues. Germline loops: CDR1 MGHRA, CDR2 YSYEKL. The CDR3 sequence: CASSRTGLANEQFF. Written as DNA, the CDR3 is TGCGCCAGCAGCCGGACTGGACTAGCCAATGAGCAGTTCTTC.

The chain employs TRBV9 and TRBJ2-7; 7 positions match TRBD2. Trimming took 0 bases from V and 6 from J; bases not matched to a gene: 12. Germline loops: CDR1 SGDLS, CDR2 YYNGEE. The CDR3 runs to 16 residues. Here the CDR3 DNA reads TGTGCCAGCAGCGTAGCGGGCGGGAGCTTCGACAGCGAGCAGTACTTC. Encoded protein: CASSVAGGSFDSEQYF.

This clonotype was found many times. The chain combines TRBV7-2 with TRBJ2-5, with D possibly matching TRBD2 (6 bases). The germline V gene encodes CDR1 SGHTA and CDR2 FQGNSA. The ends were cut back, 2 bases at V and 7 bases at J, with 11 bases in the middle. There are 13 residues in the CDR3. The CDR3 nucleotides are TGTGCCAGCAGCTTAAAGCCGGGGGTGACCCAGTACTTC. Its translation: CASSLKPGVTQYF. The entire variable domain, with the rest obtained from reference TRBV7-2 and TRBJ2-5, is as follows: GAGVSQSPSNKVTEKGKDVELRCDPISGHTALYWYRQSLGQGLEFLIYFQGNSAPDKSGLPSDRFSAERTGGSVSTLTIQRTQQEDSAVYLCASSLKPGVTQYFGPGTRLLVL.

The chain links TRBV20-1 to TRBJ1-3, with D hard to call. V dropped 2 bases and J dropped 7 bases, with 15 bases sitting between them. This CDR3 is built from 14 residues. Germline CDR1 is DFQATT and CDR2 is SNEGSKA (reference sequence). The chain's CDR3 is CSARKPGNWNTIYF. CDR3 DNA: TGCAGTGCTAGAAAGCCTGGCAATTGGAACACCATATATTTT.

This sequence joins TRBV7-6 and TRBJ2-5, with TRBD2 matching 12 bases. The germline gives CDR1 SGHVS, CDR2 FNYEAQ. The CDR3 is made up of 16 amino acids. Unmatched junction bases numbered 6, after V lost 2 bases and J lost 5 bases. The CDR3 region is CASSLYLAGGLETQYF. CDR3 bases: TGTGCCAGCAGCTTATATCTAGCGGGAGGGCTGGAGACCCAGTACTTC.

This clonotype has a count of ten or more. The CDR3 sequence: CASSSTDNEQFF. CDR3 nucleotide sequence: TGTGCCAGCAGTTCGACAGACAATGAGCAGTTCTTC. V is TRBV7-3 and J is TRBJ2-1, with a tentative D call TRBD1 (5 bases). V was trimmed by 6 bases and J by 5 bases, leaving 8 bases between them. The CDR3 length is 12 residues. CDR1 SGHTA and CDR2 FQGTGA come from the germline V gene.

This clonotype was counted between two and nine times. The rearrangement links TRBV6-2 or TRBV6-3 to TRBJ2-1, with a possible D match to TRBD2 (5 bases). Germline-derived CDR1 and CDR2 are MNHEY and SVGEGT. This CDR3 has 16 residues. Trimming left V 5 bases short and J 4 bases short, with 18 bases between. The CDR3 spells CASSNPGRDIYNEQFF. Here the CDR3 DNA reads TGTGCCAGCAGTAACCCCGGCCGGGATATTTACAATGAGCAGTTCTTC.

In this sample, this clonotype turned up many times. The V call is TRBV11-3, the J call TRBJ2-6; tentative D call: TRBD1 (5 bases). The CDR3 extends over 18 amino acids. Germline V gives CDR1 SGHNT, CDR2 YENEEA. Trimming removed 7 bases at V and 0 bases at J, with 19 bases between. The CDR3 bases are TGTGCCAGCACTATGGCGGCAGGGTCCGACTCTGGGGCCAACGTCCTGACTTTC. Amino acids: CASTMAAGSDSGANVLTF.

This chain uses TRBV15 with TRBJ1-3, with TRBD1 matching over 11 bases. Losses at the gene ends were 2 bases for V and 8 bases for J; bases not matched to a gene: 5. CDR1 and CDR2 from the germline V gene are LNHNV and YYDKDF (reference sequence). The CDR3 covers 15 residues. The CDR3 sequence: CATSRRTGGADTIYF. The DNA for the CDR3 is TGTGCCACCAGCAGAAGGACAGGGGGCGCAGACACCATATATTTT.

This clonotype was recorded many times. V gene TRBV19 combines with J gene TRBJ2-1, with D perhaps assigned TRBD1 or TRBD2 (5 bases each). The CDR3 spans 15 residues. V shed 4 bases and J shed 3 bases, with 13 bases lying between them. Germline CDR1 LNHDA, CDR2 SQIVND (reference sequence). This chain's CDR3 is CASSTPGPSYNEQFF. In DNA form, the CDR3 reads TGTGCCAGTAGTACCCCGGGACCGAGCTACAATGAGCAGTTCTTC.

V usage is TRBV6-6 and J usage is TRBJ2-5; 13 nucleotides match TRBD2. Trimming at V came to 8 bases and at J to 3 bases, leaving 12 bases not matched to a gene. The germline CDR1 and CDR2 sequences are MNHNY and SVGAGI (reference sequence). The CDR3 is 17 residues long. The CDR3 is CASSPGTSGILKETQYF. In DNA form, the CDR3 reads TGTGCCAGCTCTCCCGGGACTAGCGGGATCCTAAAAGAGACCCAGTACTTC.

The chain is built from TRBV28 and TRBJ2-7; 9 nucleotides align to TRBD2. This CDR3 is built from 12 residues. In germline, CDR1 is MDHEN, CDR2 SYDVKM. Trimming at V came to 9 bases and at J to 3 bases, leaving 3 bases not matched to a gene. The CDR3 here is CASVAGVYEQYF. CDR3 DNA: TGTGCCAGTGTAGCGGGAGTCTACGAGCAGTACTTC.

This clonotype was seen only a few times. The CDR3 loop is CATSGRVITGYNEQFF. CDR3 DNA: TGTGCCACCAGTGGCCGAGTTATTACAGGGTACAATGAGCAGTTCTTC. The chain carries TRBV24-1 and TRBJ2-1; D is possibly TRBD1 (6 bases). V was trimmed by 5 bases and J by 4 bases, leaving 17 bases between them. CDR3 size: 16 residues. Per the germline V gene, CDR1 is KGHDR and CDR2 is SFDVKD.

Comments on this clonotype: This sequence may be a read error, since a much larger clone differs from it by one base. This chain joins TRBV14 and TRBJ2-1; possibly TRBD1 or TRBD2 for D (5 bases each). The CDR3 is 19 residues long. V gave up 4 bases and J gave up 0 bases, with 22 bases separating them. The germline V gene encodes CDR1 SGHDN and CDR2 FVKESK. The CDR3 bases are TGTGCCAGCAGCCCTCACCACGGGACCCCTAATAGCTCCTACAATGAGCAGTTCTTC. Translated, it gives CASSPHHGTPNSSYNEQFF.